This T cell receptor beta chain emerged from a study of OX40 agonist ivuxolimab in advanced cancers. Measured with immunoSEQ multiplex PCR; TCRdb has only the in-frame clones, and not every one. The repertoire holds about 100,000 clones, with about 91% as singletons. This clone was detected once. The sequence came from an adult with an advanced solid tumor such as melanoma, head and neck, liver or kidney cancer. The source material was CD4+ or CD8+ T cells sorted from blood, sampled in a trial of the OX40 agonist ivuxolimab.

In DNA, the CDR3 is TGTGCCAGCAGTGCCTCCAACTACGAGCAGTACTTC. Translating gives CASSASNYEQYF. The gene calls are TRBV2 and TRBJ2-7, with unresolved D. CDR1 is SNHLY and CDR2 is FYNNEI in the germline V gene. The CDR3 spans 12 residues. The V end was cut by 4 bases, the J end by 3 bases, with 7 bases between. The full variable domain, with the rest looked up from reference TRBV2 and TRBJ2-7, is EPEVTQTPSHQVTQMGQEVILRCVPISNHLYFYWYRQILGQKVEFLVSFYNNEISEKSEIFDDQFSVERPDGSNFTLKIRSTKLEDSAMYFCASSASNYEQYFGPGTRLTVT.